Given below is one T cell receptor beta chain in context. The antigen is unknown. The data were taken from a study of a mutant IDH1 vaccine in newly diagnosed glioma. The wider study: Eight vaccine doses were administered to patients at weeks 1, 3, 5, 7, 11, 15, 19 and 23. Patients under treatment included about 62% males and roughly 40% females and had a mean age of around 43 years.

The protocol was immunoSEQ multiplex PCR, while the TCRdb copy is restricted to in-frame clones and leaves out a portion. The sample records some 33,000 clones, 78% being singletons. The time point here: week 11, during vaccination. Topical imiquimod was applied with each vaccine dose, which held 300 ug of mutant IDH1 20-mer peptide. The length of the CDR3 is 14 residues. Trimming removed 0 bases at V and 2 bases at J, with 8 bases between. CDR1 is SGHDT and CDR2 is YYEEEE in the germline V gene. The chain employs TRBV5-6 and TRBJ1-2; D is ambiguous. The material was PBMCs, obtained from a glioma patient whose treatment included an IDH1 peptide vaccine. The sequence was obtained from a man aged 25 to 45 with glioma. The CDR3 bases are TGTGCCAGCAGCTTGGCCGCGGCGAACTATGGCTACACCTTC. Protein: CASSLAAANYGYTF.